This record concerns one T cell receptor beta chain sequence. Per the study methods: Amplification of reference gene primers provided the estimated nucleated cell counts. Clones were read by immunoSEQ multiplex PCR, and TCRdb kept only the in-frame ones, dropping some. That table is the source of V, J and clone size, and D and trimming were worked out from the DNA. The sample shows about 54,000 clones, 80% to 90% of them seen only once. This entry belongs to a study of blood T cell repertoires in COVID-19. Study as a whole: Nucleic acid was either cDNA or gDNA, and it came from T cells, B-cell-depleted T cells, or PBMCs.

The CDR3 runs 14 residues. The trim removed 4 bases at V and 1 base at J, leaving 1 base unmatched. Looked up from germline, CDR1 is LGHDT and CDR2 is YNNKEL (reference sequence). Material for sequencing was peripheral blood. The chain joins TRBV3-1 (or the pseudogene TRBV3-2) to TRBJ2-7; 10 positions agree with TRBD1. The receptor was derived from an older woman with acute or convalescent COVID-19. The CDR3 sequence: CASSRGQGSYEQYF. CDR3 bases: TGTGCCAGCAGCCGGGGACAGGGGTCCTACGAGCAGTACTTC.